Presented here are 28 T cell receptor beta chains from one specimen sequenced in a study of blood T cell repertoires in COVID-19. The table came from immunoSEQ multiplex PCR; TCRdb's copy has only in-frame clones and leaves some out. The data contain 200,000 or so clones, roughly 84% of them seen just once; the ten biggest clones take up approximately 2%. Sequenced: peripheral blood. Receptors originate from a man aged 40-50 years who had recovered from COVID-19.

The chain joins TRBV19 to TRBJ1-5; no definite D call. Looked up from germline, CDR1 is LNHDA and CDR2 is SQIVND (reference sequence). There are 15 residues in the CDR3. V lost 8 bases to trimming and J lost 0 bases, with 14 bases between them. The CDR3 is CASGWRLVSNQPQHF. The CDR3 DNA reads TGTGCCAGTGGCTGGAGGCTGGTTAGCAATCAGCCCCAGCATTTT. Using reference TRBV19 and TRBJ1-5 for the parts outside the CDR3, the full variable domain is DGGITQSPKYLFRKEGQNVTLSCEQNLNHDAMYWYRQDPGQGLRLIYYSQIVNDFQKGDIAEGYSVSREKKESFPLTVTSAQKNPTAFYLCASGWRLVSNQPQHFGDGTRLSIL.

J is TRBJ2-1 and V is TRBV6-5; 12 bases align to TRBD2. V trimming: 5 bases; J trimming: 3 bases; junction bases outside the gene matches: 2. The germline CDR1 and CDR2 sequences are MNHEY and SVGAGI. The CDR3 loop spans 15 amino acids. CDR3 sequence: CASSKLAGGYNEQFF. The DNA for the CDR3 is TGTGCCAGCAGTAAACTAGCGGGGGGCTACAATGAGCAGTTCTTC.

The gene calls are TRBV5-1 and TRBJ2-1, with 9 nucleotides matching TRBD1. CDR1 and CDR2 from the germline V gene are SGHRS and YFSETQ. Trimming took 2 bases from V and 5 from J; bases not matched to a gene: 2. This CDR3 spans 14 amino acids. The CDR3 loop reads CASSFGTGHNEQFF. The DNA of the CDR3 is TGCGCCAGCAGCTTCGGGACAGGGCACAATGAGCAGTTCTTC.

The gene calls are TRBV5-6 and TRBJ2-4, with D possibly matching TRBD2 (5 bases). Germline CDR1 reads SGHDT; CDR2 reads YYEEEE. This CDR3 contains 15 residues. Trimming pared 3 bases from V and 8 bases from J, leaving 18 bases between. The CDR3 region has the DNA TGTGCCAGCAGCTATAGTCGGGGTCCTGGGGACATTCAGTACTTC. Amino acids: CASSYSRGPGDIQYF.

Here the CDR3 reads CATGPSRDSTGNTIYF. The CDR3 DNA reads as TGTGCCACCGGCCCATCTCGCGACAGTACTGGAAACACCATATATTTT. This chain uses TRBV6-6 with TRBJ1-3; D is perhaps TRBD1 (5 bases). The CDR3 has 16 amino acids. Looked up from germline, CDR1 is MNHNY and CDR2 is SVGAGI (reference sequence). V was pared by 10 bases and J by 2 bases, with 21 bases between.

The genes are TRBV27 and TRBJ1-1; TRBD1 matches 9 bases. The CDR3 loop spans 14 amino acids. CDR1 MNHEY and CDR2 SMNVEV come from the germline V gene (reference sequence). J gave up 9 bases and V 4 bases, and 9 bases lay outside the gene matches. CDR3 sequence (DNA): TGTGCCAGCAGTTCTCCGGGACAGGGTGGCAAAGCTTTCTTT. Translating gives CASSSPGQGGKAFF.

This sequence joins TRBV25-1 and TRBJ1-2; D is unclear. CDR1 MGHDK and CDR2 SYGVNS come from the germline V gene. Trimming took off 0 bases at V and 6 bases at J, with 14 bases between the two ends. The CDR3 totals 15 residues. The CDR3 sequence is CASSEYPLSADGYTF. The DNA for the CDR3 is TGTGCCAGCAGTGAATATCCCCTCTCGGCGGATGGCTACACCTTC.

The J gene is TRBJ1-2, the V gene TRBV6-1; no definite D call. V was trimmed by 2 bases and J by 0 bases, leaving 13 bases between them. The CDR3 extends over 16 amino acids. Per the germline V gene, CDR1 is MNHNS and CDR2 is SASEGT. The CDR3 reads CASSELVSVPNYGYTF. For the CDR3, the DNA is TGTGCCAGCAGTGAATTGGTCTCGGTTCCTAACTATGGCTACACCTTC.

This chain links TRBV9 with TRBJ2-5; possible D gene TRBD2, 6 bases. Germline CDR1 reads SGDLS; CDR2 reads YYNGEE. The length of the CDR3 is 17 residues. V was pared by 0 bases and J by 5 bases, with 20 bases between. Here the CDR3 reads CASSVGLSGYSGETQYF. The CDR3 DNA follows: TGTGCCAGCAGCGTAGGTCTAAGCGGGTATTCCGGGGAGACCCAGTACTTC.

As regards this clone: Additional DNA sequences in this sample encode the identical CDR3. The rearrangement links TRBV29-1 to TRBJ2-3; no definite D call. The germline CDR1 and CDR2 sequences are SQVTM and ANQGSEA. Trimming removed 3 bases from V and 0 bases from J, with 10 bases in between. This CDR3 is 14 amino acids long. For the CDR3, the DNA is TGCAGCGTTGACGGATCGGGTAGCACAGATACGCAGTATTTT. Translation: CSVDGSGSTDTQYF.

This chain links TRBV18 with TRBJ1-2; weak D call: TRBD1 (5 bases). Trimming left V 4 bases short and J 0 bases short, with 18 bases between. This CDR3 is 17 amino acids long. The germline V gene has CDR1 KGHSH and CDR2 LQKENI. The chain's CDR3 is CASSRQQAANTNYGYTF. In nucleotides, the CDR3 is TGTGCCAGCTCACGACAACAGGCGGCAAACACTAACTATGGCTACACCTTC.

The chain employs TRBV6-2 or TRBV6-3 and TRBJ2-5, with TRBD2 identical over 9 bases. The CDR3 length is 18 residues. Germline V gene data show CDR1 as MNHEY and CDR2 as SVGEGT. Germline trimming cut 6 bases from V and 2 bases from J; bases unmatched to any gene: 16. The CDR3 sequence is CASSPLPGRGGQQETQYF. CDR3 nucleotides: TGTGCCAGCAGCCCTCTCCCCGGGCGGGGGGGTCAACAAGAGACCCAGTACTTC.

The V gene is TRBV7-2, the J gene TRBJ2-1; 11 bases map to TRBD2. The germline gives CDR1 SGHTA, CDR2 FQGNSA. This CDR3 has 16 residues. V gave up 6 bases and J gave up 5 bases; unmatched junction bases: 9. CDR3 DNA sequence: TGTGCCAGCAGAGGACTGACTAGCGGGACCGACAATGAGCAGTTCTTC. Translation gives CASRGLTSGTDNEQFF.

The genes are TRBV5-1 and TRBJ2-7; D is uncertain. The ends were cut back, 4 bases at V and 5 bases at J, with 16 bases in the middle. CDR3 length equals 14 residues. CDR1 and CDR2 from the germline V gene are SGHRS and YFSETQ. The CDR3 DNA reads as TGCGCCAGCAGCCGCGTGAGTGAGATGAACGAGCAGTACTTC. Translation: CASSRVSEMNEQYF.

This clone was detected a few times. This same CDR3 is encoded by further DNA sequences in the sample. The rearrangement links TRBV6-1 to TRBJ2-7; 11 bases are shared with TRBD2. Germline CDR1 is MNHNS and CDR2 is SASEGT. The J segment lost 1 base and the V segment lost 2 bases, leaving 1 base of the junction unmatched. The CDR3 contains 15 residues. For the CDR3, the DNA is TGTGCCAGCAGTGAACTAGCGGGAGGATCCTACGAGCAGTACTTC. Protein sequence: CASSELAGGSYEQYF.

The chain recombines TRBV9 with TRBJ2-3; TRBD2 matches 8 bases. The germline CDR1 and CDR2 sequences are SGDLS and YYNGEE. This CDR3 contains 15 residues. J was trimmed by 5 bases and V by 4 bases; bases with no gene match: 9. The CDR3 loop is CASSPPGGRRDTQYF. CDR3 DNA sequence: TGTGCCAGCAGCCCACCGGGGGGGAGACGAGATACGCAGTATTTT.

V and J are TRBV6-6 and TRBJ1-1, with unresolved D. The CDR3 is 13 amino acids. The ends were cut back, 2 bases at V and 3 bases at J, with 7 bases in the middle. Germline values: CDR1 MNHNY, CDR2 SVGAGI (reference sequence). The CDR3 sequence is CASSYVVYTEAFF. CDR3 sequence (DNA): TGTGCCAGCAGTTACGTAGTATACACTGAAGCTTTCTTT.

The chain carries TRBV19 and TRBJ2-3, with D perhaps matching TRBD2 (5 bases). Trimming stripped 3 bases from V and 4 bases from J, with 11 bases between. CDR1 is LNHDA and CDR2 is SQIVND in the germline V gene (reference sequence). The CDR3 runs 14 residues. The CDR3 nucleotides are TGTGCCAGTAGTATGAGGGAGAACCCAGATACGCAGTATTTT. Translated, it gives CASSMRENPDTQYF.

V usage is TRBV5-4 and J usage is TRBJ2-1; 7 bases agree with TRBD2. After removal of 4 bases from V and 8 bases from J, the junction contained 9 bases not matched to a gene. This CDR3 comprises 14 residues. Germline V gene lookup returns CDR1 SGHNT and CDR2 YYREEE (reference sequence). CDR3 DNA sequence: TGTGCCAGCAGCGCTCCTCTCCTAGCGGATGAGCAGTTCTTC. Translation: CASSAPLLADEQFF.

J is TRBJ2-2 and V is TRBV27; 8 bases fit TRBD2. V shed 1 base and J 1 base; nucleotides not matched to a gene: 5. CDR1 is MNHEY, CDR2 SMNVEV, per germline (reference sequence). This CDR3 is built from 17 residues. The CDR3 spells CASSLFSGGQNTGELFF. The CDR3 nucleotides read TGTGCCAGCAGTTTATTTTCGGGAGGGCAGAACACCGGGGAGCTGTTTTTT.

This chain links TRBV10-2 with TRBJ2-3; 9 bases are a match to TRBD2. V shed 3 bases and J 7 bases; nucleotides not matched to a gene: 5. Germline CDR1 is WSHSY and CDR2 is SAAADI. The CDR3 spans 14 residues. The CDR3 DNA reads as TGCGCCAGCAGTGATAGGACTAGCGCCCATACGCAGTATTTT. This gives the protein CASSDRTSAHTQYF.

The chain uses TRBV3-1 (or the pseudogene TRBV3-2) and TRBJ1-2; D gene ambiguous. The CDR3 has 13 amino acids. Germline V gene sequence: CDR1 LGHDT, CDR2 YNNKEL (reference sequence). V gave up 3 bases and J gave up 0 bases, with 5 bases separating them. In nucleotides, the CDR3 is TGTGCCAGCAGCCATTTAGCTAACTATGGCTACACCTTC. Residues: CASSHLANYGYTF.

This chain uses TRBV5-1 with TRBJ1-1; 7 positions agree with TRBD1. CDR3 length equals 13 residues. J lost 5 bases, V lost 7 bases, and 8 bases had no gene match. The germline V gene has CDR1 SGHRS and CDR2 YFSETQ. The CDR3 spells CASARGAGTEAFF. CDR3 in DNA: TGCGCCAGCGCCAGGGGGGCGGGTACTGAAGCTTTCTTT.

The chain has TRBV10-3 and TRBJ1-2; weak D call: TRBD1 (6 bases). The germline V gene has CDR1 ENHRY and CDR2 SYGVKD. V was cut by 0 bases and J by 10 bases, with 12 bases left in between. This CDR3 spans 13 amino acids. The CDR3 spells CAISESTRGAYTF. The CDR3 DNA sequence: TGTGCCATCAGTGAGTCGACCAGGGGAGCCTACACCTTC.

This rearrangement joins TRBV16 to TRBJ1-1; no clear D. The CDR3 sequence is 14 residues long. The germline CDR1 and CDR2 sequences are KGHSY and FQNENV. The V end lost 3 bases, the J end lost 0 bases, and 8 bases lay between the germline ends. CDR3 amino acids: CASSQGVLNTEAFF. The CDR3 DNA reads TGTGCCAGCAGCCAGGGCGTTTTGAACACTGAAGCTTTCTTT.

This rearrangement joins TRBV27 to TRBJ2-4, with D tentatively TRBD2 (5 bases). Germline CDR1 MNHEY, CDR2 SMNVEV (reference sequence). The CDR3 loop spans 15 amino acids. The germline V and J ends were trimmed by 5 bases and 7 bases, with 18 bases remaining between them. CDR3 residues: CASSPRTGMGNIQYF. The CDR3 coding sequence is TGTGCCAGCAGTCCCCGCACCGGGATGGGGAACATTCAGTACTTC.

The chain couples TRBV30 to TRBJ1-6; perhaps TRBD1 as D (5 bases). V lost 4 bases, J lost 4 bases, and 14 bases lay in between. CDR1 is GTSNPN, CDR2 SVGIG, per germline (reference sequence). The CDR3 spans 15 residues. The CDR3 DNA reads TGTGCCTGGATGGGGCAGGCAAGATATAATTCACCCCTCCACTTT. It specifies CAWMGQARYNSPLHF.

A note on this clone: This sample also contains other DNA sequences that code for the same CDR3. CDR3 sequence (DNA): TGCGCCAGCAGCCCCGGGACAGGGGGCTACGAGCAGTACTTC. Residues: CASSPGTGGYEQYF. V usage is TRBV5-1 and J usage is TRBJ2-7; 11 bases are a match to TRBD1. J lost 3 bases, V lost 4 bases, and 3 bases had no gene match. This CDR3 has 14 residues. The germline V gene has CDR1 SGHRS and CDR2 YFSETQ.